This entry features one T cell receptor (beta chain) sequence. This clonotype was counted between two and nine times. Its antigen specificity is not known. Per-nucleotide qualities are absent, and no much larger clonotype sits a single base away. The approximately 39 donors, aged about 6 to 90 years, were systemically healthy Caucasian individuals from Russia. Each donor gave approximately 9.3 milliliters of peripheral blood, collected into EDTA-treated Vacutainer tubes. PBMCs were isolated by Ficoll-Paque density-gradient centrifugation, with at least 6.5 million obtained per sample. Trizol reagent was used to extract total RNA from the PBMCs, yielding at least 6 micrograms per sample. The percentages of naive CD45RAhigh/CD27high T cells were determined by flow cytometry on a PBMC aliquot from every donor. This record belongs to a study of blood T cells in healthy people across ages (dated by TCRdb to the mid-2010s). The study in broad terms: In model experiments, template switching captured roughly one uniquely barcoded TCR beta cDNA molecule for every two T cells. For two donors (one aged 18 to 30 and one aged 80 or older), the study analyzed two additional independent replicas of 1 million unique cDNA reads from the same blood draw. Four age groups were formed from the donors: young (average about 15 years), middle-aged (approximately 40), aged (more than 55) and long-lived (approximately 78). Age-related changes in TCR beta repertoire diversity were measured in the study by deep sequencing normalized with unique cDNA molecular identifiers. The research as a whole found: Estimates of total diversity from one million sequenced T cells were regarded as lower bounds and underestimates. As age increased, observed TCR beta diversity per million T cells dropped in a roughly linear way, and a significant reduction was already evident by age roughly 40. Conclusive comparison of naive and antigen-experienced compartments was prevented by the profiling of bulk unsorted PBMCs. Because the CMV infection status of the donors was unknown, age-related changes in expanded clonotypes may potentially have been confounded. Compared with the aged group, more naive CD4+ T cells, fewer expanded clones and increased TCR diversity were shown by the long-lived group, suggesting age selection. The percentage of naive T cells measured by flow cytometry correlated strongly with observed TCR beta diversity.

The CDR3, from cysteine to phenylalanine, totals 15 residues. Only the CDR3 portion is preserved as DNA: 45 bases, with reading frame beginning at the first base. The germline V gene yields SGDLS for CDR1 and YYNGEE for CDR2. Trimming takes 0 bases from V and 0 bases from J, and the germline ends sit 4 bases apart. Libraries were made using 5' RACE. Sequencing instrument: Illumina HiSeq 2500. A second PCR of about 7 to 12 cycles was performed with a sample-barcoded 5' primer and a J-beta primer mix. Each TCR beta cDNA molecule received a unique molecular identifier from a template-switch 5' adaptor carrying 12 random nucleotides. At least 2.5 million CDR3-containing paired-end reads were obtained from each sample. First-strand cDNA synthesis was performed from all RNA using the Mint cDNA synthesis kit, with priming by a TRBC-specific oligonucleotide. Following uracil-DNA glycosylase treatment, a first 18-cycle PCR with universal primers M1SS and BC2_uni_R was performed on all cDNA. The paper's data handling went like this. For normalization, 1 million high-quality reads were randomly selected from each sample, with every read carrying a distinct molecular identifier. Instead of being binned into consensus sequences, reads that shared molecular identifiers were thrown out. MiTCR, run with a Q25 quality threshold and the strictest error-elimination algorithm, handled CDR3 identification, clonotype clustering and error correction. A nonparametric unseen species model using Euler transformation provided a lower-bound estimate of total TCR beta diversity. Using fastp at Q25 and MiXCR, TCRdb reprocessed the public reads and kept productive beta chains. Records with the same CDR3 protein are collapsed into one entry carrying the most frequent genes and DNA. It is TCRdb's table, rather than the study itself, that gives the V and J calls and clone size. Recorded for this sample are hundreds of thousands of distinct CDR3 sequences; more than 25% of them occurred a single time. Of the sample, over 2.5% is held by the ten largest clones.

These data were also reused for a study on T cells of mothers and their children. In that second paper, the authors write: Nine systemically healthy Caucasian individuals, comprising three mothers and their six children, were included as donors. cDNA synthesis used all of the extracted RNA, with roughly 1.5 ug of RNA in each 15 ul reaction. Sample barcodes and 2-4 random nucleotides were added via the M1S primer in the second PCR. Over 8.5 million TCR beta CDR3 reads came from each mother, compared with around 3 million reads from each child. TCR recombination output is similarly shaped by thymic selection in related and unrelated pairs, with a minor effect exerted by inherited differences. Normalized repertoire overlap in related mother-child pairs was always slightly higher than in unrelated mother-child pairs, but the difference was never significant. Persistent microchimeric T cell clones were not detected, at a sensitivity of approximately 98 clones per million clonotypes. In the study, deep NGS was used to compare the TCR beta repertoires of mothers and children, and features distinguishing related mother-child pairs from unrelated individuals were sought. The mean age was about 38 +/- 4 years for the mothers and around 10 +/- 4 years for the children. Libraries were sequenced on Illumina HiSeq 2000 with 100+100 nt paired-end reads after adapter ligation with NEBNext reagents. To avoid cross-contamination, the mother libraries and the child libraries were prepared a month apart and sequenced in separate runs. For each donor, somewhere between roughly 450,000 and 2,200,000 distinct TCR beta clonotypes were identified. Naive TCR beta clonotypes were estimated from low-frequency clonotypes matched to each donor's FACS-determined naive share, without sorting.

This clonotype was sampled from a boy aged 5-17 years in good health. The sample taken for sequencing was blood. Recombination joined TRBV9 with TRBJ1-6, with the D gene call left open. At the DNA level, the sequence is TGTGCCAGCAGCGTAGGGAGCTCCTATAATTCACCCCTCCACTTT. Its protein reads: CASSVGSSYNSPLHF. With all but the CDR3 taken from the reference TRBV9 and TRBJ1-6 genes, the full variable domain is: DSGVTQTPKHLITATGQRVTLRCSPRSGDLSVYWYQQSLDQGLQFLIQYYNGEERAKGNILERFSAQQFPDLHSELNLSSLELGDSALYFCASSVGSSYNSPLHFGNGTRLTVT.